This TCR beta chain was identified during a study of blood T cells in healthy people across ages. The study's findings and limits: Long-lived donors had more naive CD4+ cells and higher diversity than aged donors. Per million T cells, TCR beta diversity dropped roughly linearly as age increased.

It was with a sample-barcoded 5' primer and a J-beta primer mix that a second PCR of roughly 7 to 12 cycles was run. TCRdb reprocessed the 5' RACE reads with MiXCR, giving one entry per CDR3 protein. The data contain approximately 800,000 distinct CDR3 sequences, about 46% of them seen just once; the ten biggest clones take up around 18%. Concerning this clonotype: Its specificity is not known.

Healthy Russian Caucasian donors spanned ages 6 to 90 years. This CDR3 comprises 16 residues. The V gene end was trimmed by 5 bases and the J gene end by 9 bases; junction bases not matched to a gene: 10. Germline V gene lookup returns CDR1 MNHEY and CDR2 SMNVEV (reference sequence). The material sequenced was blood. This TCR was sampled from a man aged 80 or over in good health. The genes are TRBV27 and TRBJ2-1, with 13 nucleotides matching TRBD2. The CDR3 bases are TGTGCCAGCAGTGACCTACTAGCGGGAGGGGACAGTGAGCAGTTCTTC. Amino acids: CASSDLLAGGDSEQFF.